A single sample gave rise to the 18 T cell receptor beta chains below, sequenced in a study of ipilimumab plus nivolumab after autologous stem cell transplantation. The repertoire was sequenced with immunoSEQ multiplex PCR; TCRdb's copy has only in-frame clones and lacks some. The sample consists of some 22,000 clones, over 65% of them appearing once. The sample here was PBMCs, taken in a trial of ipilimumab plus nivolumab as post-transplant consolidation. These receptor sequences come from a male donor with diffuse large B-cell lymphoma.

V gene TRBV2 combines with J gene TRBJ2-7; 8 bases match TRBD1. Germline CDR1 and CDR2: SNHLY and FYNNEI. The CDR3 runs to 15 residues. After removal of 4 bases from V and 2 bases from J, the junction contained 7 bases not matched to a gene. CDR3 bases: TGTGCCAGCAGTGTGAACCAGGGGGCCCCCTACGAGCAGTACTTC. This codes for CASSVNQGAPYEQYF.

This clone showed up just once. The J gene is TRBJ1-1, the V gene TRBV28, with TRBD1 matching over 7 bases. V trimming: 6 bases; J trimming: 1 base; junction bases outside the gene matches: 8. CDR1 and CDR2 from the germline V gene are MDHEN and SYDVKM. The CDR3 has 15 residues. CDR3 in DNA: TGTGCCAGCAGGCCCCGGGACAGAGCGAACACTGAAGCTTTCTTT. This translates into CASRPRDRANTEAFF. Full variable domain (rest looked up from reference TRBV28 and TRBJ1-1): DVKVTQSSRYLVKRTGEKVFLECVQDMDHENMFWYRQDPGLGLRLIYFSYDVKMKEKGDIPEGYSVSREKKERFSLILESASTNQTSMYLCASRPRDRANTEAFFGQGTRLTVV.

The rearrangement links TRBV4-1 to TRBJ1-4; 7 bases agree with TRBD1. The CDR3 has 17 amino acids. Trimming at V came to 4 bases and at J to 2 bases, leaving 10 bases not matched to a gene. Germline values: CDR1 MGHRA, CDR2 YSYEKL. The CDR3 reads CASSRHGDSPTNEKLFF. CDR3 coding DNA: TGCGCCAGCAGCCGCCATGGGGACAGTCCTACTAATGAAAAACTGTTTTTT.

About this clone: A read error may account for a junction end that differs from germline. The chain employs TRBV2 and TRBJ1-2; perhaps TRBD1 as D (5 bases). The CDR3 runs 13 residues. CDR1 is SNHLY and CDR2 is FYNNEI in the germline V gene. The CDR3 DNA reads as TGTGCCAGCAGTAAGGTCATCAGGGAAAGCGTTGTCTTC. This translates into CASSKVIRESVVF. The variable domain in full, completed from reference TRBV2 and TRBJ1-2, reads EPEVTQTPSHQVTQMGQEVILRCVPISNHLYFYWYRQILGQKVEFLVSFYNNEISEKSEIFDDQFSVERPDGSNFTLKIRSTKLEDSAMYFCASSKVIRESVVFGSGTRLTVV.

This clone was counted a few times. This chain connects TRBV19 to TRBJ1-2; TRBD1 matches at 12 bases. Germline CDR1 and CDR2: LNHDA and SQIVND (reference sequence). CDR3 size: 16 residues. V lost 5 bases to trimming and J lost 4 bases; unmatched junction nucleotides: 8. The CDR3 DNA reads TGTGCCAGTAGTCCGGGACAGGGGGCTCTCGGCTATGGCTACACCTTC. Translated: CASSPGQGALGYGYTF.

As to this clone: At one end the junction does not follow the germline gene, possibly because of a read error. This rearrangement joins TRBV2 to TRBJ2-1, with D possibly being TRBD2 (5 bases). This CDR3 is built from 10 residues. Germline V CDR1 and CDR2: SNHLY, FYNNEI. CDR3 sequence (DNA): TGTGCCAGCAGGCTCGGGGAAACGCTCTTC. It encodes CASRLGETLF. Looking up the rest from reference TRBV2 and TRBJ2-1 gives the full variable domain: EPEVTQTPSHQVTQMGQEVILRCVPISNHLYFYWYRQILGQKVEFLVSFYNNEISEKSEIFDDQFSVERPDGSNFTLKIRSTKLEDSAMYFCASRLGETLFGPGTRLTVL.

J is TRBJ2-2 and V is TRBV13; D is unresolved. The germline V gene encodes CDR1 PRHDT and CDR2 FYEKMQ (reference sequence). V was cut by 5 bases and J by 4 bases, with 14 bases left in between. There are 15 residues in the CDR3. Here the CDR3 reads CASSQSRWGTGELFF. The CDR3 bases are TGTGCCAGCAGCCAATCAAGGTGGGGCACCGGGGAGCTGTTTTTT.

V and J are TRBV4-3 and TRBJ1-2; tentatively, D is TRBD1 (5 bases). Germline lookup yields CDR1 LGHNA and CDR2 YSLEER. The CDR3 covers 12 residues. Trimming pared 1 base from V and 10 bases from J, leaving 10 bases between. The chain's CDR3 is CASSQGDRLYTF. The CDR3 region has the DNA TGCGCCAGCAGCCAAGGAGACAGACTCTACACCTTC.

The gene calls are TRBV18 and TRBJ2-7; D not certain. Trimming removed 4 bases at V and 2 bases at J, with 15 bases between. Germline V gene sequence: CDR1 KGHSH, CDR2 LQKENI. CDR3 length: 15 amino acids. The CDR3, as DNA: TGTGCCAGCTCACAGAAACTTGCGGCTACCTACGAGCAGTACTTC. Translation gives CASSQKLAATYEQYF. The complete variable domain, with remaining parts taken from reference TRBV18 and TRBJ2-7, reads NAGVMQNPRHLVRRRGQEARLRCSPMKGHSHVYWYRQLPEEGLKFMVYLQKENIIDESGMPKERFSAEFPKEGPSILRIQQVVRGDSAAYFCASSQKLAATYEQYFGPGTRLTVT.

This clone occurred once. V gene TRBV6-5 combines with J gene TRBJ2-3; 8 bases fit TRBD2. Trimming removed 6 bases from V and 6 bases from J; junction bases left unmatched: 8. The CDR3 length is 14 residues. Germline CDR1 reads MNHEY; CDR2 reads SVGAGI. The CDR3 is CASRRGLASDTQYF. The CDR3 DNA sequence: TGTGCCAGCAGGCGAGGACTAGCCTCGGATACGCAGTATTTT.

V gene TRBV5-1 combines with J gene TRBJ2-7; D may be TRBD2 (6 bases). This CDR3 is built from 13 residues. The V gene lost 3 bases and the J gene lost 4 bases, with 11 bases spanning the gap. From germline, CDR1 is SGHRS and CDR2 YFSETQ. The DNA of the CDR3 is TGCGCCAGCAGCTCTGGACTATCTTACGAGCAGTACTTC. This gives the protein CASSSGLSYEQYF. The full variable domain, its missing parts supplied by reference TRBV5-1 and TRBJ2-7, is KAGVTQTPRYLIKTRGQQVTLSCSPISGHRSVSWYQQTPGQGLQFLFEYFSETQRNKGNFPGRFSGRQFSNSRSEMNVSTLELGDSALYLCASSSGLSYEQYFGPGTRLTVT.

V is TRBV7-6 and J is TRBJ1-4; maybe TRBD1 (6 bases). CDR1 is SGHVS and CDR2 is FNYEAQ in the germline V gene. The CDR3 loop spans 16 amino acids. V was shortened by 2 bases and J by 8 bases, with 18 bases between the two germline ends. As DNA, the CDR3 is TGTGCCAGCAGCTTAACATCTCCGGGGGCAGGGGAAAAACTGTTTTTT. Its translation is CASSLTSPGAGEKLFF.

The chain uses TRBV4-1 and TRBJ2-1; the match to TRBD2 covers 14 bases. The germline gives CDR1 MGHRA, CDR2 YSYEKL. The CDR3 is 16 residues long. J lost 4 bases, V lost 4 bases, and 3 bases had no gene match. CDR3 DNA sequence: TGCGCCAGCAGCCGGGGACTAGCGGGGGAGTACAATGAGCAGTTCTTC. It is translated as CASSRGLAGEYNEQFF.

The V gene is TRBV27, the J gene TRBJ1-6, with D perhaps matching TRBD1 (5 bases). From germline, CDR1 is MNHEY and CDR2 SMNVEV (reference sequence). CDR3 size: 14 residues. Deletions cut 4 bases from V and 7 bases from J, with 11 bases between. CDR3 in amino acids: CASSYRGLNSPLHF. In nucleotides, the CDR3 is TGTGCCAGCAGTTACCGGGGCCTAAATTCACCCCTCCACTTT.

The chain combines TRBV6-6 with TRBJ1-5; D remains ambiguous. With 2 bases removed from V and 4 bases from J, the gap between germline ends came to 9 bases. This CDR3 is built from 14 residues. Per germline, CDR1 MNHNY and CDR2 SVGAGI (reference sequence). The CDR3, as DNA: TGTGCCAGCAGTTACGAAGTGAGTAATCAGCCCCAGCATTTT. This codes for CASSYEVSNQPQHF.

The chain combines TRBV5-4 with TRBJ1-2, with 12 positions matching TRBD1. Germline CDR1 SGHNT, CDR2 YYREEE (reference sequence). This CDR3 region has 14 residues. Trimming removed 6 bases from V and 8 bases from J; junction bases left unmatched: 8. The CDR3 DNA sequence: TGTGCCAGCAAGGGGGACAGGGGGCCTGCGGGCTACACCTTC. This encodes CASKGDRGPAGYTF. Full variable domain (rest looked up from reference TRBV5-4 and TRBJ1-2): ETGVTQSPTHLIKTRGQQVTLRCSSQSGHNTVSWYQQALGQGPQFIFQYYREEENGRGNFPPRFSGLQFPNYSSELNVNALELDDSALYLCASKGDRGPAGYTFGSGTRLTVV.

This sequence joins TRBV5-1 and TRBJ2-7; no firm D call. The CDR3 spans 14 residues. Germline CDR1 SGHRS, CDR2 YFSETQ. The V end was cut by 0 bases, the J end by 2 bases, with 9 bases between. The CDR3 DNA follows: TGCGCCAGCAGCTTGGGCACTCCCGCCTACGAGCAGTACTTC. Translated, it gives CASSLGTPAYEQYF.

V and J are TRBV10-3 and TRBJ2-5, with 9 nucleotides matching TRBD1. V lost 3 bases and J lost 4; bases outside the gene matches: 6. From germline, CDR1 is ENHRY and CDR2 SYGVKD. This CDR3 comprises 15 residues. DNA of the CDR3: TGTGCCATCAGTGAAGGAACAGGGGGCTCAGAGACCCAGTACTTC. This translates into CAISEGTGGSETQYF.